Below, 5 T cell receptor beta chains from the same sample are listed, as sequenced in a study of blood T cells in healthy people across ages. Together with a sample-barcoded 5' primer, a J-beta primer mix was included in a second PCR lasting about 6 to 11 cycles. TCRdb recomputed calls from the 5' RACE reads with MiXCR, one row per CDR3 protein. Of approximately 1.5 million distinct CDR3 sequences detected, about 35% appear once; the ten largest clones hold 11%. The material sequenced was blood. Receptor source: a young woman in good health.

The table lists this clonotype with a few counts. CDR3 DNA: TGCAGTGCTACCGTTTCGGGGGCTTACAATGAGCAGTTCTTC. It encodes CSATVSGAYNEQFF. The chain recombines TRBV20-1 with TRBJ2-1; the D gene could be TRBD1 or TRBD2 (6 bases each). Germline assignment: CDR1 DFQATT and CDR2 SNEGSKA (reference sequence). V was clipped by 4 bases and J by 4 bases, with 14 bases between them. The CDR3 extends over 14 amino acids.

V gene TRBV7-9 combines with J gene TRBJ1-2, with no clear D. V was shortened by 1 base and J by 8 bases, with 20 bases between the two germline ends. Per the germline V gene, CDR1 is SEHNR and CDR2 is FQNEAQ (reference sequence). The CDR3 runs to 16 residues. This CDR3 reads CASSLDGVDPHGGYTF. CDR3 sequence (DNA): TGTGCCAGCAGCTTAGACGGTGTGGACCCGCACGGAGGCTACACCTTC.

The gene calls are TRBV10-3 and TRBJ2-5; unclear D gene. Germline assignment: CDR1 ENHRY and CDR2 SYGVKD. Deletions cut 7 bases from V and 5 bases from J, with 11 bases between. The CDR3 is made up of 12 amino acids. The CDR3, as DNA: TGTGCCATCAAAACTTTAGGGGAGACCCAGTACTTC. Translated: CAIKTLGETQYF.

The table lists this clonotype with a few counts. The chain employs TRBV21-1 and TRBJ1-2; TRBD1, the table's D call, lacks a check against the DNA. TRBV21-1 is recorded as a pseudogene. The CDR3 has 18 residues. The CDR3 loop reads CASSKEGVDVLFNYGYTF. The CDR3 DNA sequence: TGTGCCAGCAGCAAAGAAGGGGTCGATGTCTTATTTAACTATGGCTACACCTTC.

The chain links TRBV12-3 or TRBV12-4 to TRBJ1-5; no clear D. The CDR3 consists of 17 residues. V lost 3 bases and J 5 bases, leaving 20 bases between the germline ends. The CDR3 nucleotides read TGTGCCAGCAGTTTCGCAGTTGAGCAGGCGGGTTATCAGCCCCAGCATTTT. This codes for CASSFAVEQAGYQPQHF.